This paragraph covers one TCR beta chain sequence. Its antigen is not known. The PCR made use of 60 Vbeta and 13 Jbeta primers. The data were produced by immunoSEQ multiplex PCR, yet TCRdb's version contains in-frame clones alone and is incomplete. The repertoire includes 150,000 to 200,000 clones, 82% of them detected once, and roughly 1.4% sits in the top ten. The data were obtained in a study of cytomegalovirus exposure and HLA in healthy donors. On the study more broadly: Early on, a data release was issued that held about 85 million unique TCRs from HLA-typed donors. Study-wide results and limits: The authors enumerated around 150 TCR beta chains as linked to cytomegalovirus. A likely sequencing artifact accounted for one observed cluster of highly shared sequence variants.

The material sequenced was PBMCs. The source of this sequence is a man in his forties in good health and CMV-seronegative.

The CDR3 loop reads CASSLNGDQPQHF. Written as DNA, the CDR3 is TGTGCCAGCAGTCTTAACGGGGATCAGCCCCAGCATTTT. The chain couples TRBV27 to TRBJ1-5; D is unresolved. Per germline, CDR1 MNHEY and CDR2 SMNVEV (reference sequence). This CDR3 has 13 amino acids. V was shortened by 5 bases and J by 5 bases, with 10 bases between the two germline ends.